This T cell receptor (beta chain) was sequenced during a study of ipilimumab plus nivolumab after autologous stem cell transplantation. Study as a whole: Patients received a median of about five ipilimumab and 8 nivolumab doses. The DLBCL group included primary refractory and relapsed cases.

Checkpoint therapy with ipilimumab 1 mg/kg began 14 to 28 days after transplant. The length of the CDR3 is 17 residues. Germline CDR1 MDHEN, CDR2 SYDVKM. Trimming at V came to 3 bases and at J to 5 bases, leaving 12 bases not matched to a gene. Data came from immunoSEQ multiplex PCR; TCRdb stores just in-frame clones and leaves some out. This table holds about 12,000 clones, 73% found once. The receptor's source is a male donor with diffuse large B-cell lymphoma. The sample in question was PBMCs, obtained in a trial of ipilimumab plus nivolumab as post-transplant consolidation. The genes are TRBV28 and TRBJ2-7, with 11 bases lining up with TRBD1. For the CDR3, the DNA is TGTGCCAGCAGTTTCTCGGGGGTTCCGGGACAGGGGGACGAGCAGTACTTC. Translating it yields CASSFSGVPGQGDEQYF.